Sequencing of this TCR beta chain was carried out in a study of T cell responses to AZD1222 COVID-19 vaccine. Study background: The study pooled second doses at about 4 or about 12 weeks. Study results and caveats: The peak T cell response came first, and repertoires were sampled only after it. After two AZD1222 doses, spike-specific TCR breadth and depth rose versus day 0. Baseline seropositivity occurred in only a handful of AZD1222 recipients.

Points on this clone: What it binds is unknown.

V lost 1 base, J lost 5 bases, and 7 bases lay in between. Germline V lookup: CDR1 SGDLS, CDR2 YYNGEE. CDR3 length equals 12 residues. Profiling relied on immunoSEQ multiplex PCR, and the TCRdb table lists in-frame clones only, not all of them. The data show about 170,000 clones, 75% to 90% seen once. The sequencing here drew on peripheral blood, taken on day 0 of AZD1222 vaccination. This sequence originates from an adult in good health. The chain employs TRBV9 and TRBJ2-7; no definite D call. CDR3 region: CASSVMGDEQYF. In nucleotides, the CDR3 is TGTGCCAGCAGCGTAATGGGTGACGAGCAGTACTTC.